Presented here are 31 T cell receptor beta chains from one specimen sequenced in a study of Graves' ophthalmopathy and Graves' hyperthyroidism. The authors amplified TCR beta CDR3 regions from RNA transcripts. The library came from an HTBI-primed first-round RT-PCR and a second-round multiplex PCR. TCRdb processed the multiplex PCR reads anew with MiXCR; each CDR3 protein has one entry. The sample records about 740,000 distinct CDR3 sequences, about 44% being singletons. Sequenced material: peripheral blood. These receptors all stem from an adult man with Graves' ophthalmopathy.

This clonotype was found many times. The chain combines TRBV29-1 with TRBJ2-5; 10 bases fit TRBD2. Germline lookup yields CDR1 SQVTM and CDR2 ANQGSEA. The CDR3 contains 15 residues. Trimming took 3 bases from V and 2 from J; bases not matched to a gene: 6. The CDR3 region has the DNA TGCAGCGTTGATCGGCTAGCGGGAGTACAAGAGACCCAGTACTTC. It yields the protein CSVDRLAGVQETQYF.

The V and J genes are TRBV2 and TRBJ1-1; no definite D call. Looked up from germline, CDR1 is SNHLY and CDR2 is FYNNEI. The CDR3 length is 12 residues. V lost 8 bases to trimming and J lost 8 bases, with 15 bases between them. CDR3: CASSPGAVEAFF. CDR3 bases: TGTGCCAGCTCACCGGGTGCGGTGGAAGCTTTCTTT.

The genes are TRBV5-4 and TRBJ1-6; D perhaps matches TRBD1 (6 bases). The CDR3 totals 15 residues. The germline V gene has CDR1 SGHNT and CDR2 YYREEE (reference sequence). Trimming took off 7 bases at V and 4 bases at J, with 15 bases between the two ends. CDR3 residues: CASRDATGYNSPLHF. In DNA form, the CDR3 reads TGTGCCAGCCGGGATGCGACAGGTTATAATTCACCCCTCCACTTT. Drawing the rest from reference TRBV5-4 and TRBJ1-6, the complete variable domain is ETGVTQSPTHLIKTRGQQVTLRCSSQSGHNTVSWYQQALGQGPQFIFQYYREEENGRGNFPPRFSGLQFPNYSSELNVNALELDDSALYLCASRDATGYNSPLHFGNGTRLTVT.

This clonotype was seen a single time. The chain has TRBV20-1 and TRBJ1-6; D is possibly TRBD1 (5 bases). The CDR3 runs to 15 residues. V lost 0 bases, J lost 8 bases, and 14 bases lay in between. Germline loops: CDR1 DFQATT, CDR2 SNEGSKA (reference sequence). The CDR3 bases are TGCAGTGCTAGAGATGCGGGGGTCAGGGATTCACCCCTCCACTTT. Protein: CSARDAGVRDSPLHF.

The sample holds many counts of this clonotype. The V call is TRBV15, the J call TRBJ2-5, with unresolved D. The V and J ends lost 0 bases and 2 bases respectively, with 7 bases between them. This CDR3 is 14 amino acids long. Germline lookup yields CDR1 LNHNV and CDR2 YYDKDF (reference sequence). The CDR3 protein is CATSRDNGQETQYF. CDR3 in DNA: TGTGCCACCAGCAGAGACAACGGGCAAGAGACCCAGTACTTC.

The genes are TRBV6-5 and TRBJ1-5; D call uncertain. CDR3 length: 13 amino acids. CDR1 MNHEY and CDR2 SVGAGI come from the germline V gene. V was shortened by 5 bases and J by 10 bases, with 15 bases between the two germline ends. DNA of the CDR3: TGTGCCAGCAGTGAAGCTGCCCCACTCCCCCAGCATTTT. Its translation: CASSEAAPLPQHF.

V and J are TRBV20-1 and TRBJ2-3; D is possibly TRBD2 (5 bases). Per the germline V gene, CDR1 is DFQATT and CDR2 is SNEGSKA (reference sequence). V lost 0 bases and J lost 0, with 16 bases in between. This CDR3 spans 17 amino acids. CDR3 DNA sequence: TGCAGTGCTAGAGATATTAAGGAGGCGAGGAGCACAGATACGCAGTATTTT. Its translation: CSARDIKEARSTDTQYF.

This clonotype came up many times. The chain has TRBV11-2 and TRBJ2-5; D not certain. The V gene's germline CDR1 is SGHAT and CDR2 FQNNGV. The CDR3 is made up of 13 amino acids. The V and J ends lost 5 bases and 5 bases respectively, with 12 bases between them. The CDR3 spells CASSPGPEETQYF. The CDR3 DNA sequence: TGTGCCAGCAGCCCTGGACCAGAGGAGACCCAGTACTTC.

With respect to this clonotype: One end of the junction varies from germline; a read error may be responsible. The gene calls are TRBV7-2 and TRBJ1-2, with TRBD1 as a possible D gene (6 bases). The germline gives CDR1 SGHTA, CDR2 FQGNSA. There are 16 residues in the CDR3. CDR3 coding DNA: TGCGCCAGCAGCCAAGTAGGGGGGCTTACCTTCTATGGCTACACCTTC. Its protein product is CASSQVGGLTFYGYTF.

V is TRBV12-5 and J is TRBJ1-2; 8 positions agree with TRBD1. The CDR3 runs 14 residues. Germline V gene data show CDR1 as LGHNT and CDR2 as FRNRAP. CDR3: CASSFSQGARGYTF. In nucleotides, the CDR3 is TGTGCCAGCAGTTTTAGTCAGGGGGCCCGTGGCTACACCTTC.

As for this clonotype: With a much larger clone just one base away, this may be a read error. The rearrangement uses TRBV2 and TRBJ1-5, with D perhaps matching TRBD1 (6 bases). Looked up from germline, CDR1 is SNHLY and CDR2 is FYNNEI. The CDR3 is 15 residues long. V lost 6 bases to trimming and J lost 0 bases, with 12 bases between them. In DNA form, the CDR3 reads TGTGCCAGCAGAAGGGGGTCAGATAGCAATCAGCCCCAGCATTTT. It is translated as CASRRGSDSNQPQHF.

The CDR3 DNA reads as TGTGCCAGCAGTGAAGGGTTAGGGGGACCCTATGGCTACACCTTC. Its protein is CASSEGLGGPYGYTF. The chain carries TRBV6-1 and TRBJ1-2, with D possibly matching TRBD1 (6 bases). V shed 1 base and J shed 4 bases, with 13 bases lying between them. The CDR3 is made up of 15 amino acids. The germline CDR1 and CDR2 sequences are MNHNS and SASEGT.

The count of this clonotype is one. This chain connects TRBV5-4 to TRBJ1-2; D possibly corresponds to TRBD1 (6 bases). The V and J ends lost 9 bases and 4 bases respectively, with 19 bases between them. CDR3 length: 14 amino acids. From germline, CDR1 is SGHNT and CDR2 YYREEE (reference sequence). The CDR3 protein is CAIPRGQGSYGYTF. CDR3 in DNA: TGTGCCATCCCACGGGGGCAGGGGTCCTATGGCTACACCTTC.

The chain joins TRBV7-8 to TRBJ2-5; D gene uncertain. CDR1 and CDR2 (germline): SGHVS, FQNEAQ. The CDR3 extends over 11 amino acids. The V end lost 6 bases, the J end lost 7 bases, and 9 bases lay between the germline ends. DNA for the CDR3: TGTGCCAGCAGGGGATATGGGACCCAGTACTTC. Protein sequence: CASRGYGTQYF.

This clonotype has at least ten counts. CDR3 nucleotides: TGTGCCAGTAGTTCATCCCTTGGCTTGTCTGAAGCTTTCTTT. Translating it yields CASSSSLGLSEAFF. The chain couples TRBV19 to TRBJ1-1; no firm D call. V was clipped by 5 bases and J by 6 bases, with 16 bases between them. The CDR3 extends over 14 amino acids. Germline CDR1 LNHDA, CDR2 SQIVND (reference sequence). The full variable domain, rest sourced from reference TRBV19 and TRBJ1-1, is DGGITQSPKYLFRKEGQNVTLSCEQNLNHDAMYWYRQDPGQGLRLIYYSQIVNDFQKGDIAEGYSVSREKKESFPLTVTSAQKNPTAFYLCASSSSLGLSEAFFGQGTRLTVV.

V is TRBV6-4 and J is TRBJ2-7; tentatively, D is TRBD1 (7 bases). The CDR3 consists of 15 residues. V was shortened by 9 bases and J by 2 bases, with 20 bases between the two germline ends. CDR1 is MRHNA and CDR2 is SNTAGT in the germline V gene. The CDR3 here is CASCARQGGAYEQYF. The DNA of the CDR3 is TGTGCCAGTTGCGCCCGGCAGGGGGGCGCCTACGAGCAGTACTTC.

The chain links TRBV29-1 to TRBJ1-3, with unresolved D. CDR3 size: 14 residues. The germline V gene has CDR1 SQVTM and CDR2 ANQGSEA. Trimming left V 6 bases short and J 0 bases short, with 12 bases between. The CDR3 loop is CSVALGDSGNTIYF. CDR3 DNA: TGCAGCGTAGCCCTCGGGGACTCTGGAAACACCATATATTTT.

The chain has TRBV10-3 and TRBJ1-1; possible D gene TRBD1, 6 bases. Germline V gene lookup returns CDR1 ENHRY and CDR2 SYGVKD. V dropped 10 bases and J dropped 0 bases, with 21 bases sitting between them. The CDR3 has 16 amino acids. This CDR3 is CASSSAAGVMNTEAFF. In DNA form, the CDR3 reads TGTGCCAGCAGCTCCGCGGCAGGGGTAATGAACACTGAAGCTTTCTTT.

The genes are TRBV7-2 and TRBJ2-3; D remains unclear. Germline-derived CDR1 and CDR2 are SGHTA and FQGNSA. The length of the CDR3 is 13 residues. Trimming shortened V by 5 bases and J by 3 bases, and 9 bases separated the two germline ends. CDR3 sequence (DNA): TGTGCCAGCAGCCTAGACCCTACAGATACGCAGTATTTT. This translates into CASSLDPTDTQYF.

This clonotype appeared many times. V gene TRBV7-2 combines with J gene TRBJ1-5; D is perhaps TRBD1 (5 bases). CDR1 is SGHTA, CDR2 FQGNSA, per germline. The CDR3 is made up of 14 amino acids. V was trimmed by 4 bases and J by 7 bases, leaving 14 bases between them. CDR3 DNA: TGTGCCAGCAGCTCATTCAGGGTGGAACAGCCCCAGCATTTT. As protein: CASSSFRVEQPQHF.

The chain carries TRBV2 and TRBJ2-7; no definite D call. CDR1 is SNHLY and CDR2 is FYNNEI in the germline V gene. The germline V and J ends were trimmed by 8 bases and 1 base, with 21 bases remaining between them. This CDR3 is 16 amino acids long. CDR3 in amino acids: CASSERRVANSYEQYF. The CDR3 coding sequence is TGTGCCAGCTCCGAGAGAAGGGTTGCCAATTCCTACGAGCAGTACTTC.

The chain couples TRBV6-1 to TRBJ1-2, with D unclear. Germline lookup yields CDR1 MNHNS and CDR2 SASEGT. Between the trimmed V and J ends, which lost 8 bases and 0 bases, there was a span of 16 bases. The CDR3 has 15 residues. The CDR3 sequence: CASRGRQIPNYGYTF. The CDR3 nucleotides read TGTGCCAGCCGTGGTCGGCAGATACCTAACTATGGCTACACCTTC.

This chain connects TRBV6-6 to TRBJ2-7, with 8 nucleotides matching TRBD2. Trimming cost V 0 bases and J 4 bases; bases outside gene matches: 2. The CDR3 sequence is 14 residues long. The germline gives CDR1 MNHNY, CDR2 SVGAGI (reference sequence). The DNA for the CDR3 is TGTGCCAGCAGTTACTCCGTAGCGGGATACGAGCAGTACTTC. This sequence encodes CASSYSVAGYEQYF.

The sample holds a few counts of this clonotype. CDR3 in amino acids: CSAPADHFETQYF. CDR3 nucleotide sequence: TGCAGTGCCCCGGCCGACCATTTCGAGACCCAGTACTTC. The chain links TRBV20-1 to TRBJ2-5, with no clear D. This CDR3 has 13 residues. The V gene's germline CDR1 is DFQATT and CDR2 SNEGSKA (reference sequence). V was clipped by 6 bases and J by 5 bases, with 16 bases between them.

On this clonotype: Its ends do not fully match the called genes, so a read error is possible. CDR3 sequence (DNA): TGTGCCAGCAGTGGGGCGGTCGAGCAGTACTTC. Translation gives CASSGAVEQYF. The chain uses TRBV10-2 and TRBJ2-7, with D possibly TRBD1 on 5 matching bases. The CDR3 length is 11 residues. CDR1 is WSHSY, CDR2 SAAADI, per germline.

In this sample, this clonotype turned up many times. The genes are TRBV7-8 and TRBJ1-1; D is perhaps TRBD1 (5 bases). The CDR3 is made up of 16 amino acids. CDR1 and CDR2 (germline): SGHVS, FQNEAQ. With 1 base removed from V and 0 bases from J, the gap between germline ends came to 12 bases. CDR3 sequence (DNA): TGTGCCAGCAGCTTAGAGGGACTGACAATGAACACTGAAGCTTTCTTT. Its protein is CASSLEGLTMNTEAFF.

The CDR3: CSVARLAQADTQYF. For the CDR3, the DNA is TGCAGCGTAGCTAGACTAGCTCAAGCAGATACGCAGTATTTT. V usage is TRBV29-1 and J usage is TRBJ2-3; 7 nucleotides match TRBD2. The CDR3 covers 14 residues. V lost 6 bases, J lost 4 bases, and 10 bases stayed unmatched. The germline V gene encodes CDR1 SQVTM and CDR2 ANQGSEA.

The chain combines TRBV10-3 with TRBJ2-1, with TRBD1 identical over 7 bases. Trimming took 8 bases from V and 3 from J; bases not matched to a gene: 7. Germline CDR1 ENHRY, CDR2 SYGVKD. CDR3 length: 14 amino acids. The CDR3, as DNA: TGTGCCATCGAATCGGGACAGAGCTACAATGAGCAGTTCTTC. Residues: CAIESGQSYNEQFF.

Worth noting for this clonotype: One end of the junction is discordant with germline, which a read error may explain. The rearrangement uses TRBV24-1 and TRBJ2-7, with 7 positions matching TRBD1. Looked up from germline, CDR1 is KGHDR and CDR2 is SFDVKD. The CDR3 covers 13 residues. The CDR3 nucleotides read TGTGCCAGCAGTTTGGGGACAGCCTACGGGCAGTACTTC. Translating it yields CASSLGTAYGQYF.

The DNA of the CDR3 is TGTGCCAGCAGCGCCGGGACAGGGGGACGCGAGCAGTACTTC. Translating gives CASSAGTGGREQYF. J is TRBJ2-7 and V is TRBV9, with 11 bases identical to TRBD1. The CDR3 consists of 14 residues. In germline, CDR1 is SGDLS, CDR2 YYNGEE. V lost 3 bases, J lost 6 bases, and 5 bases stayed unmatched.

The chain combines TRBV19 with TRBJ2-7; 8 bases match TRBD1. The germline CDR1 and CDR2 sequences are LNHDA and SQIVND (reference sequence). Trimming took 2 bases from V and 5 from J; bases not matched to a gene: 5. This CDR3 is 14 amino acids long. CDR3: CASSIQGAGNEQYF. The CDR3, as DNA: TGTGCCAGTAGTATACAGGGGGCTGGCAACGAGCAGTACTTC.